This TCR beta chain is drawn from a study of blood T cell repertoires in COVID-19. The junction had 11 bases not matched to a gene; V was cut back by 4 bases and J by 2 bases. CDR3 length: 16 amino acids. Per the germline V gene, CDR1 is MNHEY and CDR2 is SMNVEV (reference sequence). TCRdb keeps only in-frame clones here, not all; method: immunoSEQ multiplex PCR. The sample records 250,000 to 300,000 clones, 85% to 90% being singletons. This clone was detected a few times. This chain uses TRBV27 with TRBJ2-7, with 7 bases matching TRBD1. Sequenced sample: peripheral blood. This sequence was found in a man in his late teens or twenties with active or convalescent COVID-19. Here the CDR3 reads CASSSSFTGAPYEQYF. CDR3 in DNA: TGTGCCAGCAGTTCTTCCTTCACAGGGGCCCCCTACGAGCAGTACTTC.